This T cell receptor (beta chain) is drawn from a study of blood T cells in healthy people across ages. General observations from the study: The study could not conclusively compare naive and antigen-experienced cells, given its unsorted PBMCs.

Worth noting for this clonotype: Its target is unknown.

Germline V gene data show CDR1 as SGHAT and CDR2 as FQDESV (reference sequence). The CDR3 runs 15 residues. The V end was cut by 5 bases, the J end by 2 bases, with 16 bases between. Then a second PCR, running roughly 6 to 11 cycles, was carried out with a sample-barcoded 5' primer and a J-beta primer mix. TCRdb re-called the 5' RACE reads through MiXCR, storing one row per CDR3 protein. The profile covers over 450,000 distinct CDR3 sequences, with less than 25% appearing a single time and around 10% taken by the ten largest. The data also belong to a second study, concerning T cells of mothers and their children.

The sequence came from a boy under 18 in good health. J is TRBJ2-7 and V is TRBV11-1; a weak D match, TRBD1 (5 bases). Sequencing was performed on blood. In nucleotides, the CDR3 is TGTGCCAGCAGCAGCCGGACAAGAGGTCCCTACGAGCAGTACTTC. This encodes CASSSRTRGPYEQYF. The whole variable domain, remainder taken from reference TRBV11-1 and TRBJ2-7, is EAEVAQSPRYKITEKSQAVAFWCDPISGHATLYWYRQILGQGPELLVQFQDESVVDDSQLPKDRFSAERLKGVDSTLKIQPAELGDSAMYLCASSSRTRGPYEQYFGPGTRLTVT.